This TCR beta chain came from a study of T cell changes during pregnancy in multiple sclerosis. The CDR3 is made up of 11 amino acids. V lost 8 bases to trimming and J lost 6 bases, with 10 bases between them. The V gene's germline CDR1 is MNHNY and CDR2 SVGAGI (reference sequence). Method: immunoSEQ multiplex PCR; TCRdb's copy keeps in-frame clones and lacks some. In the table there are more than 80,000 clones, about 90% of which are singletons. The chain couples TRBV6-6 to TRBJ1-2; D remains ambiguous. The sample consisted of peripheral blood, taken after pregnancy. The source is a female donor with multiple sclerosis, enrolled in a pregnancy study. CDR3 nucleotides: TGTGCCAGCGGTCACACCGATGGCTACACCTTC. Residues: CASGHTDGYTF.